This paragraph covers one T cell receptor (beta chain) sequence. Antigen unknown. This specimen belongs to a study of early T cells in non-severe SARS-CoV-2 infection. Across the study: Unsorted whole-blood RNA was sequenced in bulk, leaving chains unpaired.

V trimming: 0 bases; J trimming: 6 bases; junction bases outside the gene matches: 12. Looked up from germline, CDR1 is SGHDT and CDR2 is YYEEEE. This CDR3 spans 17 amino acids. Study-wide points: Missing private and CD4 specificities, VDJdb matching favored anti-spike CD8 responses.

Attachment of unique molecular identifiers was made to individual cDNA molecules. TCRdb re-called the 5' RACE reads with MiXCR, one entry per CDR3 protein. Altogether 95,000 to 100,000 distinct CDR3 sequences are present, 13% being singletons, with the ten largest covering about 2.1%. The chain carries TRBV5-6 and TRBJ2-5; TRBD1 agrees at 9 bases. The clonotype was recovered from an adult who was a healthcare worker with PCR-confirmed SARS-CoV-2 infection or an uninfected control (not recorded which). The specimen was whole blood. The CDR3 sequence: CASSLGRGTGSRKTQYF. CDR3 nucleotides: TGTGCCAGCAGCTTGGGTCGAGGGACAGGGAGTAGGAAGACCCAGTACTTC.